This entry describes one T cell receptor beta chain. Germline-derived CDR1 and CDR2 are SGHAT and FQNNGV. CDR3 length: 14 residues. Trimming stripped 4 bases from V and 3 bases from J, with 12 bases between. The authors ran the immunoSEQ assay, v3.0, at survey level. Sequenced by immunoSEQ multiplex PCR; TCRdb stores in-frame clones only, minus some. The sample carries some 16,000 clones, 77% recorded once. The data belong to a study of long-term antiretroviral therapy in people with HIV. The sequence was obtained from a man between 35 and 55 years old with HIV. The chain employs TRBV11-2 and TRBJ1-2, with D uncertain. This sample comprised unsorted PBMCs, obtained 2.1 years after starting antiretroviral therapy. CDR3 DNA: TGTGCCAGCAGCTCTCCTCCGGAAGACTATGGCTACACCTTC. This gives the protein CASSSPPEDYGYTF.